Presented here are 5 T cell receptor beta chains from one specimen sequenced in a study of OX40 agonist ivuxolimab in advanced cancers. The protocol was immunoSEQ multiplex PCR, while the TCRdb copy is restricted to in-frame clones and leaves out a portion. The top ten hold 1.5% to 2% of the sample, which has 80,000 to 95,000 clones, about 86% seen once. Source: CD4+ or CD8+ T cells sorted from blood, taken in a trial of the OX40 agonist ivuxolimab. These receptors were obtained from an adult with an advanced solid tumor such as melanoma, head and neck, liver or kidney cancer.

The chain recombines TRBV28 with TRBJ1-6; D call uncertain. Germline V gene data show CDR1 as MDHEN and CDR2 as SYDVKM. Deletions cut 6 bases from V and 2 bases from J, with 11 bases between. The CDR3 length is 15 residues. DNA for the CDR3: TGTGCCAGCAGGACGGTGATCACCTATAATTCACCCCTCCACTTT. This codes for CASRTVITYNSPLHF.

The chain recombines TRBV20-1 with TRBJ2-5; tentatively, D is TRBD1 (6 bases). Trimming removed 7 bases at V and 0 bases at J, with 6 bases between. Per the germline V gene, CDR1 is DFQATT and CDR2 is SNEGSKA (reference sequence). The CDR3 loop spans 11 amino acids. The CDR3, as DNA: TGCAGTGGGACAGACCAAGAGACCCAGTACTTC. The encoded protein is CSGTDQETQYF.

This clone was seen just once. The chain carries TRBV7-8 and TRBJ2-5; 9 nucleotides line up with TRBD2. The germline V gene encodes CDR1 SGHVS and CDR2 FQNEAQ. The CDR3 totals 17 residues. Unmatched junction bases numbered 9, after V lost 1 base and J lost 3 bases. CDR3 nucleotides: TGTGCCAGCAGCTTAGTGACGCCTAGCGGGGTGGAAGAGACCCAGTACTTC. It codes for CASSLVTPSGVEETQYF. The full variable domain, with the rest looked up from reference TRBV7-8 and TRBJ2-5, is GAGVSQSPRYKVAKRGQDVALRCDPISGHVSLFWYQQALGQGPEFLTYFQNEAQLDKSGLPSDRFFAERPEGSVSTLKIQRTQQEDSAVYLCASSLVTPSGVEETQYFGPGTRLLVL.

In the case of this clone: The same CDR3 can be traced to other DNA sequences in this sample. The CDR3 here is CSASRGYEQYF. DNA for the CDR3: TGCAGTGCTAGTCGGGGATACGAGCAGTACTTC. The gene calls are TRBV20-1 and TRBJ2-7; D may be TRBD2 (5 bases). The germline gives CDR1 DFQATT, CDR2 SNEGSKA (reference sequence). Trimming shortened V by 3 bases and J by 4 bases, and 7 bases separated the two germline ends. The CDR3 runs to 11 residues.

The chain has TRBV6-5 and TRBJ2-1; 8 nucleotides agree with TRBD2. This CDR3 has 15 amino acids. Germline CDR1 is MNHEY and CDR2 is SVGAGI. J was trimmed by 6 bases and V by 5 bases; bases with no gene match: 9. The CDR3 spells CASSRGGLLSNEQFF. CDR3 sequence (DNA): TGTGCCAGCAGTCGGGGGGGCCTCTTGTCCAATGAGCAGTTCTTC.